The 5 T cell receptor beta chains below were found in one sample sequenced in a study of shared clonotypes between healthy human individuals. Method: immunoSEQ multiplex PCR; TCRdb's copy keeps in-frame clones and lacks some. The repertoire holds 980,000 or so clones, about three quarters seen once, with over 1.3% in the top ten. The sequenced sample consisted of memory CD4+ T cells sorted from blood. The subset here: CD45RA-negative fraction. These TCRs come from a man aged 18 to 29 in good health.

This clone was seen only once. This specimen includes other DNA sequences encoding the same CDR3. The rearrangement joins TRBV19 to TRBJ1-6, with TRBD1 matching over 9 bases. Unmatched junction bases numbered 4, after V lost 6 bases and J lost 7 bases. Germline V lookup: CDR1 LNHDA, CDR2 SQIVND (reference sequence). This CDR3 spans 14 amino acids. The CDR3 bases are TGTGCCAGTAGAACCGGACAGGGGAATTCACCCCTCCACTTT. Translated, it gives CASRTGQGNSPLHF.

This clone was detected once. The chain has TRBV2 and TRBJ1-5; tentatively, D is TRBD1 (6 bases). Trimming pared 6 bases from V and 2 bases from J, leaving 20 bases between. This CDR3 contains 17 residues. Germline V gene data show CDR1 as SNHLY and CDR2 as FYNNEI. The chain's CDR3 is CASSGWVRGSRNQPQHF. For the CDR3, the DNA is TGTGCCAGCAGCGGTTGGGTGAGGGGGTCTCGCAATCAGCCCCAGCATTTT.

This chain's CDR3 is CASSLSTGGISPLHF. The CDR3, as DNA: TGTGCCAGCAGCTTAAGCACAGGGGGCATATCACCCCTCCACTTT. This chain connects TRBV7-9 to TRBJ1-6, with 9 bases identical to TRBD1. The CDR3 sequence is 15 residues long. Losses at the gene ends were 2 bases for V and 10 bases for J; bases not matched to a gene: 6. The germline V gene encodes CDR1 SEHNR and CDR2 FQNEAQ (reference sequence). Filled out from reference TRBV7-9 and TRBJ1-6, the complete variable domain reads DTGVSQNPRHKITKRGQNVTFRCDPISEHNRLYWYRQTLGQGPEFLTYFQNEAQLEKSRLLSDRFSAERPKGSFSTLEIQRTEQGDSAMYLCASSLSTGGISPLHFGNGTRLTVT.

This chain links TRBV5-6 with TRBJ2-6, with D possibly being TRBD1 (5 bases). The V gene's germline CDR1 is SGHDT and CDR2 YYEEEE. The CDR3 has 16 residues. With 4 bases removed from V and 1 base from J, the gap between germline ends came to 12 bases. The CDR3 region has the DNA TGTGCCAGCAGCAGACACAGGCTATCTGGGGCCAACGTCCTGACTTTC. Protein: CASSRHRLSGANVLTF. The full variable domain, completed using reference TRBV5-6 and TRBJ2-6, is DAGVTQSPTHLIKTRGQQVTLRCSPKSGHDTVSWYQQALGQGPQFIFQYYEEEERQRGNFPDRFSGHQFPNYSSELNVNALLLGDSALYLCASSRHRLSGANVLTFGAGSRLTVL.

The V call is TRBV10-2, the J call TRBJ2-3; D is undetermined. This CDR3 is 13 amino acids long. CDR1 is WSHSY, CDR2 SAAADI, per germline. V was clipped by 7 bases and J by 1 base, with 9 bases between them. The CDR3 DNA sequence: TGCGCCAGCACTGGTATACGCACAGATACGCAGTATTTT. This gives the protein CASTGIRTDTQYF.